Sequencing of this T cell receptor beta chain was carried out in a study of T cell responses to AZD1222 COVID-19 vaccine. Points on this clone: Its matching antigen is unknown.

Germline assignment: CDR1 MNHEY and CDR2 SVGAGI. V was clipped by 10 bases and J by 2 bases; unmatched bases: 12. This CDR3 comprises 15 residues. The study, taken as a whole, reports: After two AZD1222 doses, spike-specific TCR breadth and depth rose versus day 0. Nearly half of spike-specific TCRs reportedly target unmutated variant regions.

Sequencing was performed with immunoSEQ multiplex PCR; in TCRdb, only in-frame clones are kept and a portion is missing. The table has about 180,000 clones, around nine tenths seen once. The V gene is TRBV6-5, the J gene TRBJ2-3, with 7 bases matching TRBD2. Material: peripheral blood, obtained on day 0 of AZD1222 vaccination. This sequence originates from an adult in good health. CDR3 protein: CATTSGAFFTDTQYF. The DNA for the CDR3 is TGTGCCACCACCAGCGGGGCATTTTTCACAGATACGCAGTATTTT.